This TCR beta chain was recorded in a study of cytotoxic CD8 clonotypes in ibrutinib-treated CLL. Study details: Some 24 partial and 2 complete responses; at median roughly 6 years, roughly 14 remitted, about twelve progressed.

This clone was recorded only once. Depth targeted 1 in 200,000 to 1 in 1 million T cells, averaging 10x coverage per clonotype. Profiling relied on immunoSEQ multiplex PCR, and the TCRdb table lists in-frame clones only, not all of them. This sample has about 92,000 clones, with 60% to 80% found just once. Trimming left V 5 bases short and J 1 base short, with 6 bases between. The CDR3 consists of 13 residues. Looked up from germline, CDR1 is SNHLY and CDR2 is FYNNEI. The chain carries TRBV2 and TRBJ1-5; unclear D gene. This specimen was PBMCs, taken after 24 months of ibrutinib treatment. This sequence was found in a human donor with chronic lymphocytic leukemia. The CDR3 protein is CASSLGSNQPQHF. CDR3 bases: TGTGCCAGCAGTCTTGGGAGCAATCAGCCCCAGCATTTT.